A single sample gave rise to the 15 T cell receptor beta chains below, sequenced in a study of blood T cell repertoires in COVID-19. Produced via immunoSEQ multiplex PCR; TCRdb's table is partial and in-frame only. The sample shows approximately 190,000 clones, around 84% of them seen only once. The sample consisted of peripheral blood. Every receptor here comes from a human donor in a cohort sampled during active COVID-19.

CDR3 amino acids: CASSIYDGSYTDTQYF. CDR3 DNA sequence: TGTGCCAGTAGTATATATGACGGGTCTTACACAGATACGCAGTATTTT. The gene calls are TRBV19 and TRBJ2-3; D call uncertain. This CDR3 is 16 amino acids long. The germline V gene has CDR1 LNHDA and CDR2 SQIVND (reference sequence). Trimming cost V 2 bases and J 2 bases, with 14 bases left between them.

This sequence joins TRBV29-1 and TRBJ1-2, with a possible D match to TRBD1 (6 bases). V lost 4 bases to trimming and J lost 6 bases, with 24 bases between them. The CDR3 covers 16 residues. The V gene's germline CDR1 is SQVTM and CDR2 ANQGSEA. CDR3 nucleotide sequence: TGCAGCGTTGTCGGGTTTGGGGTCTCAGGGGTTAATGGCTACACCTTC. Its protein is CSVVGFGVSGVNGYTF.

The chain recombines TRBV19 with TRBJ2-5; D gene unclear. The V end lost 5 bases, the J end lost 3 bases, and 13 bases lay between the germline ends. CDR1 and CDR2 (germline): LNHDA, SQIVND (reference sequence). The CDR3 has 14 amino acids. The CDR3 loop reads CASSLETAKETQYF. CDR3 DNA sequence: TGTGCCAGTAGTCTCGAGACTGCAAAAGAGACCCAGTACTTC. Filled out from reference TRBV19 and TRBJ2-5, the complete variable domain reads DGGITQSPKYLFRKEGQNVTLSCEQNLNHDAMYWYRQDPGQGLRLIYYSQIVNDFQKGDIAEGYSVSREKKESFPLTVTSAQKNPTAFYLCASSLETAKETQYFGPGTRLLVL.

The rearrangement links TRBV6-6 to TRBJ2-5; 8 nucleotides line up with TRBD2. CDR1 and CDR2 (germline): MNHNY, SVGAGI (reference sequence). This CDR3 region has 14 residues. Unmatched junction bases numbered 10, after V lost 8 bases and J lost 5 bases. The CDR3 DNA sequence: TGTGCCAGCCGGGAGGGAGGCGGAGGGGAGACCCAGTACTTC. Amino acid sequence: CASREGGGGETQYF.

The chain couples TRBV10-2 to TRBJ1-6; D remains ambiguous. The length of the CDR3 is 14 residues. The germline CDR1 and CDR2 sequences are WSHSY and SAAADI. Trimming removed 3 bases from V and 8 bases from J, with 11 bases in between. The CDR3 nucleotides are TGCGCCAGCAGTGAATCTGGGCGAGATTCACCCCTCCACTTT. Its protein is CASSESGRDSPLHF.

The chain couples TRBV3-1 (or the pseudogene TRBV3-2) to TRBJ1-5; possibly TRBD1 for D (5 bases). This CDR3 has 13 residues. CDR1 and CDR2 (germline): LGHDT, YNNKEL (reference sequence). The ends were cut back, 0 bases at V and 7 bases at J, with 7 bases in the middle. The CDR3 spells CASSQDKGQPQHF. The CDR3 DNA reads TGTGCCAGCAGCCAAGATAAGGGGCAGCCCCAGCATTTT.

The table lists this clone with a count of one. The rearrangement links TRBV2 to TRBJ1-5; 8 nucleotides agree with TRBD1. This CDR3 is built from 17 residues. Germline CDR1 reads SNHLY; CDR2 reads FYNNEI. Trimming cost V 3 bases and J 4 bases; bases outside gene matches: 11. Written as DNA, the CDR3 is TGTGCCAGCAGTGAGCTCCCCGCGACAGGGGATAATCAGCCCCAGCATTTT. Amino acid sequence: CASSELPATGDNQPQHF.

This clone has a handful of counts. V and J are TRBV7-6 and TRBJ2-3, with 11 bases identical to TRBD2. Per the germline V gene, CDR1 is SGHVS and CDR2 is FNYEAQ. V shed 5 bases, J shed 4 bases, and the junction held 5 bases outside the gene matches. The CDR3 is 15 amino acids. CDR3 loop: CASSPTSGTADTQYF. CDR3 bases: TGTGCCAGCAGCCCGACTAGCGGGACTGCAGATACGCAGTATTTT. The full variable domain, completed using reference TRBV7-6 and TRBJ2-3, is GAGVSQSPRYKVTKRGQDVALRCDPISGHVSLYWYRQALGQGPEFLTYFNYEAQQDKSGLPNDRFSAERPEGSISTLTIQRTEQRDSAMYRCASSPTSGTADTQYFGPGTRLTVL.

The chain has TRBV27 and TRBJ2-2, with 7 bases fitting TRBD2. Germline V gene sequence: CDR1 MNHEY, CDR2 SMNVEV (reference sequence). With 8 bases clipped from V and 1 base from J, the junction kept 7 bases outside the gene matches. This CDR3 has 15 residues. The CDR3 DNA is TGTGCCAGCTCCCTTGAGCGGGGGAACACCGGGGAGCTGTTTTTT. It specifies CASSLERGNTGELFF.

CDR3 in DNA: TGTGCCAGCTCACCAGTCAATGCGTACAATCAGCCCCAGCATTTT. Translating it yields CASSPVNAYNQPQHF. The chain links TRBV18 to TRBJ1-5; D uncertain. Germline V gene sequence: CDR1 KGHSH, CDR2 LQKENI. The CDR3 covers 15 residues. V lost 2 bases, J lost 3 bases, and 11 bases lay in between.

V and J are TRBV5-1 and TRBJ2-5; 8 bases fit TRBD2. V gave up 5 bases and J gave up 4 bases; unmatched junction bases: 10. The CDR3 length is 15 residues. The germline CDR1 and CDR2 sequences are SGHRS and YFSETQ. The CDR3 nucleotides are TGCGCCAGCAGTCGACGGGAGGGCCACCGAGAGACCCAGTACTTC. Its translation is CASSRREGHRETQYF.

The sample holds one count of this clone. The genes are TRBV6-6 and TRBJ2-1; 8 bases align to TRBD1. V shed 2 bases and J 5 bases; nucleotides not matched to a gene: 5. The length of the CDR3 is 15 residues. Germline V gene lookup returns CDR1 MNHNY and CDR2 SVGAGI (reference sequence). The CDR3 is CASSYQGQAHNEQFF. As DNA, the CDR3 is TGTGCCAGCAGTTACCAGGGACAGGCCCACAATGAGCAGTTCTTC.

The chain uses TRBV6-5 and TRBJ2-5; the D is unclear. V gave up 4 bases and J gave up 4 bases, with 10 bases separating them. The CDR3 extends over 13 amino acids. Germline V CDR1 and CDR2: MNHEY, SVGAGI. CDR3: CASSFGSRETQYF. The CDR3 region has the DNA TGTGCCAGCAGTTTCGGGTCTCGAGAGACCCAGTACTTC.

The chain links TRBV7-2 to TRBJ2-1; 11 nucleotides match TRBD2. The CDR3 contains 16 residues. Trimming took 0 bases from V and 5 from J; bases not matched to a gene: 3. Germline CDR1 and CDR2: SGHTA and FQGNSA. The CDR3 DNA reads TGTGCCAGCAGCTTAGCGGGACTAGCGGCTAACAATGAGCAGTTCTTC. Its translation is CASSLAGLAANNEQFF.

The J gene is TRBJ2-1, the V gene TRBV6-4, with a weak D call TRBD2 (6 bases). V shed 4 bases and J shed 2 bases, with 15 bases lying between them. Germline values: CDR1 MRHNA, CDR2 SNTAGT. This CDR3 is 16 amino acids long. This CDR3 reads CASSGLSGVTYNEQFF. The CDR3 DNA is TGTGCCAGCAGTGGTCTATCGGGGGTCACCTACAATGAGCAGTTCTTC.